The 8 T cell receptor beta chains reported below all come from one sample, sequenced in a study of OX40 agonist ivuxolimab in advanced cancers. Assay: immunoSEQ multiplex PCR; the TCRdb copy retains only in-frame clones and omits some. The repertoire consists of roughly 64,000 clones, with 85% to 95% occurring once and the leading ten covering roughly 0.45%. Sequencing was performed on CD4+ or CD8+ T cells sorted from blood, taken in a trial of the OX40 agonist ivuxolimab. These receptors all come from an adult with an advanced solid tumor such as melanoma, head and neck, liver or kidney cancer.

The rearrangement links TRBV7-9 to TRBJ2-1; D ambiguous. CDR1 is SEHNR, CDR2 FQNEAQ, per germline (reference sequence). V was shortened by 4 bases and J by 8 bases, with 15 bases between the two germline ends. CDR3 length equals 14 residues. CDR3 in DNA: TGTGCCAGCAGCTATTACCTGGACGACCATGAGCAGTTCTTC. Encoded protein: CASSYYLDDHEQFF.

The V and J genes are TRBV14 and TRBJ1-2, with 12 positions matching TRBD1. The V gene's germline CDR1 is SGHDN and CDR2 FVKESK. After removal of 4 bases from V and 4 bases from J, the junction contained 7 bases not matched to a gene. The CDR3 runs 16 residues. The chain's CDR3 is CASSPPGQGARYGYTF. The CDR3 DNA follows: TGTGCCAGCAGCCCGCCGGGACAGGGGGCTCGCTATGGCTACACCTTC.

The chain is built from TRBV5-8 and TRBJ2-2; D may match TRBD1 or TRBD2 (5 bases each). The CDR3 has 15 amino acids. Per the germline V gene, CDR1 is SGHTS and CDR2 is YDEGEE. The V end lost 5 bases, the J end lost 4 bases, and 15 bases lay between the germline ends. The DNA of the CDR3 is TGTGCCAGCAGTGGACGGGGCCGTCCCACCGGGGAGCTGTTTTTT. Translation gives CASSGRGRPTGELFF.

V gene TRBV25-1 combines with J gene TRBJ1-2; the D is unclear. The V gene lost 8 bases and the J gene lost 4 bases, with 11 bases spanning the gap. The CDR3 spans 12 residues. CDR1 MGHDK and CDR2 SYGVNS come from the germline V gene. This CDR3 is CASRASSYGYTF. CDR3 DNA: TGTGCCAGCCGGGCGAGTTCCTATGGCTACACCTTC.

V gene TRBV30 combines with J gene TRBJ2-4; 8 nucleotides agree with TRBD1. The V segment lost 3 bases and the J segment 9 bases; nucleotides outside the gene matches: 10. The CDR3 consists of 14 residues. Germline-derived CDR1 and CDR2 are GTSNPN and SVGIG (reference sequence). CDR3 bases: TGTGCCTGGAGCGCACTCACAGGGACAGGCATTCAGTACTTC. Amino acids: CAWSALTGTGIQYF.

V is TRBV10-3 and J is TRBJ1-2; D gene ambiguous. CDR1 is ENHRY and CDR2 is SYGVKD in the germline V gene. V was shortened by 0 bases and J by 8 bases, with 10 bases between the two germline ends. The CDR3 has 13 amino acids. CDR3 sequence: CAISESTAKGYTF. CDR3 nucleotides: TGTGCCATCAGTGAGTCGACGGCCAAGGGCTACACCTTC.

The J gene is TRBJ2-3, the V gene TRBV11-2, with D tentatively TRBD2 (6 bases). Germline assignment: CDR1 SGHAT and CDR2 FQNNGV. V gave up 1 base and J gave up 2 bases, with 13 bases separating them. The CDR3 is made up of 16 amino acids. The CDR3 coding sequence is TGTGCCAGCAGCTTAGGGGTTAGCGGATACACAGATACGCAGTATTTT. The encoded protein is CASSLGVSGYTDTQYF. Supplemented by reference TRBV11-2 and TRBJ2-3, the full variable domain reads EAGVAQSPRYKIIEKRQSVAFWCNPISGHATLYWYQQILGQGPKLLIQFQNNGVVDDSQLPKDRFSAERLKGVDSTLKIQPAKLEDSAVYLCASSLGVSGYTDTQYFGPGTRLTVL.

This chain connects TRBV9 to TRBJ2-7, with D unresolved. Trimming took off 0 bases at V and 6 bases at J, with 25 bases between the two ends. This CDR3 has 18 residues. Germline values: CDR1 SGDLS, CDR2 YYNGEE. The CDR3 is CASSVASGWAGPAAEQYF. CDR3 sequence (DNA): TGTGCCAGCAGCGTAGCTTCGGGTTGGGCAGGCCCCGCCGCCGAGCAGTACTTC.